Below, 5 T cell receptor beta chains from the same sample are listed, as sequenced in a study of shared clonotypes between healthy human individuals. The method was immunoSEQ multiplex PCR; TCRdb's version includes in-frame clones alone and lacks a portion of them. The sample lists some 2,000,000 clones, 85% to 95% seen once, with 0.1% to 0.15% in the top ten. Specimen: naive CD4+ T cells sorted from blood. Stated subset: CD45RA+ positively selected. Receptors were obtained from a man in his late teens or twenties in good health.

Concerning this clone: This may come from a read error, since a much larger clone is one base off. The genes are TRBV6-6 and TRBJ1-1; tentative D call: TRBD1 (5 bases). In germline, CDR1 is MNHNY, CDR2 SVGAGI (reference sequence). Deletions cut 2 bases from V and 1 base from J, with 8 bases between. The CDR3 totals 14 residues. This CDR3 is CASSYPGENTEAFF. The CDR3 DNA follows: TGTGCCAGCAGTTACCCGGGGGAGAACACTGAAGCTTTCTTT.

The gene calls are TRBV14 and TRBJ1-1, with D possibly TRBD1 on 5 matching bases. Germline V gene sequence: CDR1 SGHDN, CDR2 FVKESK. V was shortened by 4 bases and J by 7 bases, with 10 bases between the two germline ends. This CDR3 spans 12 amino acids. The CDR3 coding sequence is TGTGCCAGCAGCCGTTCAGGGATTGAAGCTTTCTTT. This encodes CASSRSGIEAFF.

CDR3 amino acids: CTSSQATSGMGHEQYF. The CDR3, as DNA: TGCACCAGCAGCCAAGCCACTAGCGGGATGGGCCACGAGCAGTACTTC. This chain joins TRBV1 and TRBJ2-7; no DNA check was done on the table's D call, TRBD2. TRBV1 is noted as a pseudogene. CDR3 size: 16 residues.

This clone was observed a single time. V is TRBV6-5 and J is TRBJ2-2, with unresolved D. V lost 0 bases and J 3 bases, leaving 11 bases between the germline ends. Germline loops: CDR1 MNHEY, CDR2 SVGAGI. The CDR3 has 16 residues. In DNA, the CDR3 is TGTGCCAGCAGTTACTCGCGGTTAGGTGACACCGGGGAGCTGTTTTTT. As protein: CASSYSRLGDTGELFF.

This clone was recorded only once. This sequence joins TRBV6-5 and TRBJ1-2; 9 nucleotides line up with TRBD1. With 2 bases clipped from V and 4 bases from J, the junction kept 5 bases outside the gene matches. The germline V gene encodes CDR1 MNHEY and CDR2 SVGAGI. The CDR3 runs 15 residues. The CDR3 loop reads CASSYLLTGGYGYTF. CDR3 sequence (DNA): TGTGCCAGCAGTTACCTCCTGACAGGGGGCTATGGCTACACCTTC.